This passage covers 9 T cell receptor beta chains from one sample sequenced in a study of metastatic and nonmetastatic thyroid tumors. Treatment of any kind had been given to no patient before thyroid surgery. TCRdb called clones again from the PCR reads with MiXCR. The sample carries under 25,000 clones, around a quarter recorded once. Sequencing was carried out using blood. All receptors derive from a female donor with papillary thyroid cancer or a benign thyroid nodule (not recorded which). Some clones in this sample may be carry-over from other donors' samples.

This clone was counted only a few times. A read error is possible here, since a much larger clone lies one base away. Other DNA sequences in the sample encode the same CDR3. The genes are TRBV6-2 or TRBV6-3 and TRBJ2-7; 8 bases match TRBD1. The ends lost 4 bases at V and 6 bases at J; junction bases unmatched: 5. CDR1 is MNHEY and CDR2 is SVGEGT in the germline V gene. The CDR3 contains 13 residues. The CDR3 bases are TGTGCCAGCAGTTTTGGGACAGGTTCCGAGCAGTACTTC. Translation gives CASSFGTGSEQYF.

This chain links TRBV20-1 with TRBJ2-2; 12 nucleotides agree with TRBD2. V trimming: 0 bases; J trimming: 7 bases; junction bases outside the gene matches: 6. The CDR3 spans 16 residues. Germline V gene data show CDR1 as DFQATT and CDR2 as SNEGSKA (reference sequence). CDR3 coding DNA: TGCAGTGCTAGAGATCTAGCGGGAGGGCCATACGGGGAGCTGTTTTTT. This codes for CSARDLAGGPYGELFF.

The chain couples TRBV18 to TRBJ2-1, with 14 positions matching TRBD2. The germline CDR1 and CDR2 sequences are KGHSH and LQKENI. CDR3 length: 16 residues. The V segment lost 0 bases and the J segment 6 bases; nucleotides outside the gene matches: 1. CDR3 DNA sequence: TGTGCCAGCTCACCACCTGGACTAGCGGGAGGCAATGAGCAGTTCTTC. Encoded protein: CASSPPGLAGGNEQFF.

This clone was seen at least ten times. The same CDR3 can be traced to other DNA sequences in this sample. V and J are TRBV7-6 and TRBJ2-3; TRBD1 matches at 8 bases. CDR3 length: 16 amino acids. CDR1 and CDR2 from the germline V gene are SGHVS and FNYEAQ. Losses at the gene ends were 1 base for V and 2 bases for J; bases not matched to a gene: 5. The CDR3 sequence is CASSLVRDRITDTQYF. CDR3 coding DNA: TGTGCCAGCAGCTTAGTTAGGGACAGGATCACAGATACGCAGTATTTT. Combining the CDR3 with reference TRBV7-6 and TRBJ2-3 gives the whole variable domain GAGVSQSPRYKVTKRGQDVALRCDPISGHVSLYWYRQALGQGPEFLTYFNYEAQQDKSGLPNDRFSAERPEGSISTLTIQRTEQRDSAMYRCASSLVRDRITDTQYFGPGTRLTVL.

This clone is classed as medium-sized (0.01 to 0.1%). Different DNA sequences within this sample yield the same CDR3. The CDR3 DNA is TGTGCCAGCAGAAGACAGGCAGCGAACACCGGGGAGCTGTTTTTT. Protein sequence: CASRRQAANTGELFF. This chain links TRBV28 with TRBJ2-2, with D perhaps matching TRBD1 (6 bases). Germline-derived CDR1 and CDR2 are MDHEN and SYDVKM. The V end was cut by 6 bases, the J end by 0 bases, with 11 bases between. This CDR3 has 15 residues. Full variable domain (outside the CDR3, taken from reference TRBV28 and TRBJ2-2): DVKVTQSSRYLVKRTGEKVFLECVQDMDHENMFWYRQDPGLGLRLIYFSYDVKMKEKGDIPEGYSVSREKKERFSLILESASTNQTSMYLCASRRQAANTGELFFGEGSRLTVL.

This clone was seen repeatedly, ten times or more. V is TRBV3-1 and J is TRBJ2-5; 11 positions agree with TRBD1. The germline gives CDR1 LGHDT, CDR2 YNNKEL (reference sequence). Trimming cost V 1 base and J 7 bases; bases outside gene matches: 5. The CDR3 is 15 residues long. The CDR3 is CASSQAGQGVTTQYF. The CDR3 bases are TGTGCCAGCAGCCAAGCGGGACAGGGGGTGACGACCCAGTACTTC.

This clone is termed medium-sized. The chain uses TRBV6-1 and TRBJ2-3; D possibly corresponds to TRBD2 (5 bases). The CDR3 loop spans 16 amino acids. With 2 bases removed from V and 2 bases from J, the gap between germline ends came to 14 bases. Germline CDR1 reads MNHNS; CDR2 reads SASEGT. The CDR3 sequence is CASSEIPLRDTDTQYF. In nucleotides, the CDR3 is TGTGCCAGCAGTGAAATCCCCTTGAGGGACACAGATACGCAGTATTTT.

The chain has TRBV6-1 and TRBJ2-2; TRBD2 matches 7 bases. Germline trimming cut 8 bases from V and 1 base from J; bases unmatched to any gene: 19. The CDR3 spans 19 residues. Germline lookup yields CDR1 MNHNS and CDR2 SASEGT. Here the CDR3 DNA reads TGTGCCAGCCCACTAGCCCGGCTAGCGGACGGACTGAACACCGGGGAGCTGTTTTTT. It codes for CASPLARLADGLNTGELFF.

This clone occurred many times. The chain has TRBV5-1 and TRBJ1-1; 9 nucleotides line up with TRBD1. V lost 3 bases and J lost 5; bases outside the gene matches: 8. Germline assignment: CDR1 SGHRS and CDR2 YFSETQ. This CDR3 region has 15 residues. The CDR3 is CASSWGQGRNTEAFF. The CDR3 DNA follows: TGCGCCAGCAGCTGGGGACAGGGTAGGAATACTGAAGCTTTCTTT.